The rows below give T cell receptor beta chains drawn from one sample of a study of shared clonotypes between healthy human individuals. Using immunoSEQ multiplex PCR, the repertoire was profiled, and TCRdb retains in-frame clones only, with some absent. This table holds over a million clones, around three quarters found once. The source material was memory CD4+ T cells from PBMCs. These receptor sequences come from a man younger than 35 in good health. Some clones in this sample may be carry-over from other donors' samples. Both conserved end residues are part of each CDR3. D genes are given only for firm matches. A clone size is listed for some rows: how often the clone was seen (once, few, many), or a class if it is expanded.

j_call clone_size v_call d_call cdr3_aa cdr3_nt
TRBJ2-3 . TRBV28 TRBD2 CASKGGPLRAGDEDTQYF TGTGCCAGCAAGGGGGGGCCCCTGAGAGCGGGAGATGAAGATACGCAGTATTTT
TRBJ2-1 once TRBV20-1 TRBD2 CSARYGGGQFF TGCAGTGCTAGATACGGCGGGGGGCAGTTCTTC
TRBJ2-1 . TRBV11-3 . CASSINRYNEQFF TGTGCCAGCAGCATCAATCGGTACAATGAGCAGTTCTTC
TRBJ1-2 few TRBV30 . CACGRDTVYGYTF TGTGCCTGCGGCCGGGACACGGTGTATGGCTACACCTTC
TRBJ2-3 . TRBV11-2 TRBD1 CASSLRQGVADTQYF TGTGCCAGCAGCCTCCGACAGGGGGTAGCAGATACGCAGTATTTT
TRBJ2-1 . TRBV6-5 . CASRDTQGWGNEQFF TGTGCCAGCAGAGACACCCAGGGATGGGGGAATGAGCAGTTCTTC
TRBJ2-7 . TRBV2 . CASSEWGAGEQYF TGTGCCAGCAGTGAATGGGGTGCGGGAGAGCAGTACTTC
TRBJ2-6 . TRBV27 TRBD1 CASSRADRVTPGANVLTF TGTGCCAGCAGCCGGGCTGACAGGGTGACGCCTGGGGCCAACGTCCTGACTTTC
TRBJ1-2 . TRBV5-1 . CASSPDPWGGYTF TGCGCCAGCAGCCCGGACCCTTGGGGTGGCTACACCTTC
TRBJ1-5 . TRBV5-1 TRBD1 CASSPGQGDQPQHF TGCGCCAGCAGCCCTGGACAGGGGGATCAGCCCCAGCATTTT
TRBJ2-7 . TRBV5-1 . CASSSNPGHGLEQYF TGCGCCAGCAGCTCCAATCCGGGACATGGGCTCGAGCAGTACTTC
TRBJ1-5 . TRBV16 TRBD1 CASSLDRDKPQHF TGTGCCAGCAGCCTCGACAGGGATAAGCCCCAGCATTTT
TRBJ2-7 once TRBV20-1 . CSASEGAEQYF TGCAGTGCTAGTGAAGGCGCCGAGCAGTACTTC
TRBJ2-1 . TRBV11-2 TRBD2 CASRYGASGIPPDNEQFF TGTGCCAGCAGGTATGGCGCTAGCGGGATCCCCCCGGATAATGAGCAGTTCTTC
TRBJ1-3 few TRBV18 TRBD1 CASSPGGTGTGNTIYF TGTGCCAGCTCACCAGGTGGGACAGGGACTGGAAACACCATATATTTT
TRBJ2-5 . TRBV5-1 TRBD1 CASSSGTGTPETQYF TGCGCCAGCAGCTCCGGGACAGGGACCCCGGAGACCCAGTACTTC
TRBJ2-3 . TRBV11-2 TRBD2 CASSLERGYTDTQYF TGTGCCAGCAGCTTAGAGCGGGGGTACACAGATACGCAGTATTTT
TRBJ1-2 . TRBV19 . CASSIAGAVLAYGYTF TGTGCCAGTAGTATAGCCGGCGCCGTCTTGGCCTATGGCTACACCTTC
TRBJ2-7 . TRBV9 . CASSVEGQSSYEQYF TGTGCCAGCAGCGTAGAGGGCCAAAGCTCCTACGAGCAGTACTTC
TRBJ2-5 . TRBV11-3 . CASSSGQRSETQYF TGTGCCAGCAGCTCTGGACAAAGGAGCGAGACCCAGTACTTC
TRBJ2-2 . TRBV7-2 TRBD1 CASSLGGQGVGELFF TGTGCCAGCAGCTTAGGGGGACAGGGCGTCGGGGAGCTGTTTTTT
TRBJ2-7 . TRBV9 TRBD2 CASSKTSGTSYEQYF TGTGCCAGCAGCAAGACTAGCGGGACCTCCTACGAGCAGTACTTC
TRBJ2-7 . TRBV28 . CASSEPDEQYF TGTGCCAGCAGTGAACCCGACGAGCAGTACTTC
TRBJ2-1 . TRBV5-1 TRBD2 CASSPEGTSGMRVYNEQFF TGCGCCAGCAGCCCCGAGGGTACTAGCGGGATGAGGGTCTACAATGAGCAGTTCTTC
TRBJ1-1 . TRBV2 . CASLEGMLSEAFF TGTGCCAGCTTGGAGGGAATGCTCTCTGAAGCTTTCTTT
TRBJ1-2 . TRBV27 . CASRPAERVGNYGYTF TGTGCCAGCCGGCCCGCCGAAAGAGTTGGTAACTATGGCTACACCTTC
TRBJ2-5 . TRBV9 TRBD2 CASNAGVGETQYF TGTGCCAGCAACGCGGGAGTAGGGGAGACCCAGTACTTC
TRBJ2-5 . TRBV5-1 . CASSPERETQYF TGCGCCAGCAGCCCGGAGAGAGAGACCCAGTACTTC
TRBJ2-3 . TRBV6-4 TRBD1 CASRDRVTGLSSHTQYF TGTGCCAGCAGGGACAGGGTTACGGGGTTATCCTCCCATACGCAGTATTTT
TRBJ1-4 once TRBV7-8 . CASSSSSFEKLFF TGTGCCAGCAGCTCCTCCTCGTTTGAAAAACTGTTTTTT
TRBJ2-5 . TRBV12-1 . CASSYGTDQETQYF TGTGCCAGCAGCTACGGGACCGATCAAGAGACCCAGTACTTC
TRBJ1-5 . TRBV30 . CAWSVLSSNQPQHF TGTGCCTGGAGTGTACTAAGTAGCAATCAGCCCCAGCATTTT
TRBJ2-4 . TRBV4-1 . CASSHVGLPKNIQYF TGCGCCAGCAGCCACGTCGGATTACCCAAAAACATTCAGTACTTC
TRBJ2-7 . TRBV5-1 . CASSSFVPLTDEQYF TGCGCCAGCAGCTCGTTTGTCCCCCTTACGGACGAGCAGTACTTC
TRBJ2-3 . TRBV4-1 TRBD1 CASSQERTGSTSDTQYF TGCGCCAGCAGCCAAGAAAGGACAGGGTCAACTTCAGATACGCAGTATTTT
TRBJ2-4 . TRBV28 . CASSLWVFGLNIQYF TGTGCCAGCAGTTTATGGGTTTTCGGGTTAAACATTCAGTACTTC
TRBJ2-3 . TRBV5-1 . CASSLGGSTSTDTQYF TGCGCCAGCAGCTTGGGGGGCAGTACTAGCACAGATACGCAGTATTTT
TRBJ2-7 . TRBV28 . CASSSGGWNDEQYF TGTGCCAGCAGTTCAGGGGGGTGGAACGACGAGCAGTACTTC
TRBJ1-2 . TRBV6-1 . CALNQLPQGYTF TGTGCCCTAAATCAGCTCCCTCAAGGCTACACCTTC
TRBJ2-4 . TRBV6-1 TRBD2 CASSALAGGVVIQYF TGTGCCAGCAGTGCCTTAGCGGGAGGGGTAGTCATTCAGTACTTC
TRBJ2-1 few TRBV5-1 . CASSLAGSQYNEQFF TGCGCCAGCAGCTTGGCAGGCTCTCAATACAATGAGCAGTTCTTC
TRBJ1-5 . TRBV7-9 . CASSPVRSNQPQHF TGTGCCAGCAGCCCCGTAAGAAGCAATCAGCCCCAGCATTTT
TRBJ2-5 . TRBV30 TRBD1 CAWSLGQGAWETQYF TGTGCCTGGAGTTTGGGACAGGGGGCTTGGGAGACCCAGTACTTC
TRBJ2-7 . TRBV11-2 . CASSPGALSYEQYF TGTGCCAGCAGCCCCGGGGCCCTCTCCTACGAGCAGTACTTC
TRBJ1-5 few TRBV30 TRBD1 CAWSVQGSQPQHF TGTGCCTGGAGTGTACAGGGGAGTCAGCCCCAGCATTTT
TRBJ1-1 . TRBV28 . CASNEGGTEAFF TGTGCCAGCAATGAGGGGGGCACTGAAGCTTTCTTT
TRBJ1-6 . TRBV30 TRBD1 CAHRRDSNNSPLHF TGTGCCCATCGTCGGGACAGTAATAATTCACCCCTCCACTTT
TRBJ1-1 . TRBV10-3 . CAISESARGNTEAFF TGTGCCATCAGTGAGTCGGCCAGGGGAAACACTGAAGCTTTCTTT
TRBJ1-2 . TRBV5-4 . CASSLSSELRGYTF TGTGCCAGCAGCTTGAGTTCAGAATTGCGGGGCTACACCTTC
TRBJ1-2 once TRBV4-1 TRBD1 CASSQTGTGTYGYTF TGCGCCAGCAGCCAAACCGGGACAGGCACCTATGGCTACACCTTC
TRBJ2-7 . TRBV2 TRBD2 CASSEERGFYEQYF TGTGCCAGCAGTGAGGAGCGGGGCTTCTACGAGCAGTACTTC